This T cell receptor beta chain was recorded in a study of blood T cell repertoires in COVID-19. The wider study: Sources were T cells, B-cell-depleted T cells, or PBMCs; the material itself was cDNA or gDNA.

In germline, CDR1 is SGHTA, CDR2 FQGNSA. This CDR3 contains 16 residues. Trimming took 1 base from V and 4 from J; bases not matched to a gene: 7. Only a few counts were recorded for this clone. Authors' processing steps: For nucleated cells, counts were estimated from reference gene primer amplification. Libraries were prepared by immunoSEQ multiplex PCR; TCRdb keeps only in-frame clonotypes and omits some of them. That table furnishes V, J and clone size, whereas the DNA furnished D and trimming. The sample consists of under 100,000 clones, 80% of them appearing once. Sequencing used peripheral blood. This receptor was taken from a woman in her thirties or forties with active or convalescent COVID-19. The rearrangement joins TRBV7-2 to TRBJ1-5; TRBD1 matches at 7 bases. CDR3 nucleotide sequence: TGTGCCAGCAGCTTAGAAACAGGGGTTGGTAATCAGCCCCAGCATTTT. This sequence encodes CASSLETGVGNQPQHF.